The TCR beta chain described here comes from a study of T-cell memory formation after mild COVID-19. Many counts were recorded for this clonotype. The antigen remains undetermined. Study conclusions and caveats: Later expanders leaned toward CD4+, whereas clones contracting from day 15 to 85 were balanced CD4/CD8. Unconfirmed was the SARS-CoV-2 specificity of second-wave clones that peaked on day 37.

TCRdb independently ran MiXCR on the 5' RACE reads; one entry per CDR3 protein. The sample includes just under 550,000 distinct CDR3 sequences, roughly 22% of them seen just once. Material for sequencing was PBMCs or a T cell subset sorted from them (not recorded which). The source is an adult woman who had mild COVID-19 (a few samples of this study predate the infection). Cell type and time point are not known.

The CDR3 sequence: CASSRDDRVLTF. The CDR3 DNA sequence: TGTGCCAGCAGTCGAGATGACCGAGTACTAACCTTC. The V and J genes are TRBV7-8 and TRBJ1-2; D gene uncertain. V was cut by 6 bases and J by 14 bases, with 19 bases left in between. From germline, CDR1 is SGHVS and CDR2 FQNEAQ. The CDR3 spans 12 residues.